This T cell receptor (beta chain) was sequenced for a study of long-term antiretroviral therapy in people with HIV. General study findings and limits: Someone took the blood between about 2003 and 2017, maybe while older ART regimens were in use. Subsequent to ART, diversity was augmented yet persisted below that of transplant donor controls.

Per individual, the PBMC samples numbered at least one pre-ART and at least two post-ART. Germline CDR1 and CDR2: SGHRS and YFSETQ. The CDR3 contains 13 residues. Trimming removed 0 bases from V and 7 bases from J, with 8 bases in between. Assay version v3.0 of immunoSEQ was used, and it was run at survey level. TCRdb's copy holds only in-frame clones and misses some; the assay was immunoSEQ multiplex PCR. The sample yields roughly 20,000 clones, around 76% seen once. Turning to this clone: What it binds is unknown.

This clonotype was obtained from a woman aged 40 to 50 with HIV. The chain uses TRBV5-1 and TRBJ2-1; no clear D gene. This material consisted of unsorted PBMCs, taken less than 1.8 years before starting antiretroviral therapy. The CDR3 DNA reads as TGCGCCAGCAGCTTGGAATTGGTGAATGAGCAGTTCTTC. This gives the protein CASSLELVNEQFF.